This TCR beta chain derives from a study of blood T cell repertoires in COVID-19. CDR3 length: 17 residues. From germline, CDR1 is GTSNPN and CDR2 SVGIG (reference sequence). The J segment lost 4 bases and the V segment lost 3 bases, leaving 8 bases of the junction unmatched. Sequenced by immunoSEQ multiplex PCR; TCRdb stores in-frame clones only, minus some. The sample shows fewer than 250,000 clones, 65% to 90% of them seen only once. The TCR was taken from a woman aged 50 to 65 with acute or convalescent COVID-19. J is TRBJ2-5 and V is TRBV30, with TRBD2 matching 16 bases. Sequencing used peripheral blood. In DNA, the CDR3 is TGTGCCTGGAGGCCCGGGACTAGCGGGGGGGGTGGAGAGACCCAGTACTTC. Its translation: CAWRPGTSGGGGETQYF.